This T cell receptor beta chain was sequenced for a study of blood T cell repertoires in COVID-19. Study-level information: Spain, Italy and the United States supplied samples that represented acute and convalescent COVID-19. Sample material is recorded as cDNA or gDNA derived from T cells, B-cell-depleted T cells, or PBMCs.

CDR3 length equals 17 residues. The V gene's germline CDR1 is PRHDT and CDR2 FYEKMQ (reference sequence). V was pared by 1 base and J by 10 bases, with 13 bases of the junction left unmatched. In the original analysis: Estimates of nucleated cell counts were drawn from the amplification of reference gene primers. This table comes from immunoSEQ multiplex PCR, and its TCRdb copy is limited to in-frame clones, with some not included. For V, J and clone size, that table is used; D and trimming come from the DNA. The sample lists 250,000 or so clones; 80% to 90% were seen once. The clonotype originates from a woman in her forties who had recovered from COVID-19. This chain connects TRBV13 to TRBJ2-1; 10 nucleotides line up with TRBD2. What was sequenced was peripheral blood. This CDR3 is CASSLESGTSDPREQFF. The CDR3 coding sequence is TGTGCCAGCAGCTTAGAAAGCGGGACTAGCGACCCTAGGGAGCAGTTCTTC.